This record looks at one T cell receptor (beta chain) sequence and its context. This clonotype was counted a few times. Its antigen remains undetermined. Base qualities are missing; no much larger clone stands one base away. This entry belongs to a study of blood T cells in healthy people across ages (dated by TCRdb to the mid-2010s). For the study in its entirety: In model experiments, template switching captured about one uniquely barcoded TCR beta cDNA molecule for every two T cells. Using deep sequencing normalized with unique cDNA molecular identifiers, the study measured how TCR beta repertoire diversity changes with age. The donors were split into four age groups: young (average 16 years), middle-aged (around 37), aged (more than 60) and long-lived (over 80). Donors of different ages were randomly distributed across sequencing lanes to avoid experimental bias. For two donors (one aged 18 to 30 and one aged 80 or older), the study analyzed two additional independent replicas of 1 million unique cDNA reads from the same blood draw. What the authors observed across the whole study: The long-lived group showed more naive CD4+ T cells, fewer expanded clones and increased TCR diversity than the aged group, suggesting age selection. Because profiling used bulk unsorted PBMCs, naive and antigen-experienced compartments could not be compared conclusively. Estimates of total diversity based on one million sequenced T cells were regarded as lower bounds and as underestimates. Donor CMV infection status was unknown, potentially confounding age-related changes in expanded clonotypes. The percentage of naive T cells measured by flow cytometry correlated strongly with observed TCR beta diversity. As age increased, observed TCR beta diversity per million T cells dropped in a roughly linear way, and a significant reduction was already evident by age roughly 36.

The donors were a few dozen Caucasian individuals from Russia, aged roughly 6 to 95 years, who were systemically healthy. Approximately 11 milliliters of peripheral blood were drawn from each donor into EDTA-treated Vacutainer tubes. PBMCs were isolated by Ficoll-Paque density-gradient centrifugation, with at least 7 million obtained per sample. Trizol reagent was used to extract total RNA from the PBMCs, yielding at least 5.5 micrograms per sample. For every donor, flow cytometry on a PBMC aliquot measured the percentage of naive CD45RAhigh/CD27high T cells. The method behind the library was 5' RACE. TCRdb shows the sequencer as Illumina HiSeq 2500. A second PCR of roughly 7 to 12 cycles was run with a J-beta primer mix and a sample-barcoded 5' primer. A unique molecular identifier was introduced onto each TCR beta cDNA molecule by a template-switch 5' adaptor carrying 12 random nucleotides. Each sample yielded at least 2.5 million CDR3-containing paired-end reads. First-strand cDNA was synthesized from all RNA with the Mint cDNA synthesis kit, primed by a TRBC-specific oligonucleotide. All cDNA was treated with uracil-DNA glycosylase and then went through a first 18-cycle PCR with the universal primers M1SS and BC2_uni_R. Per the source publication's procedure: For normalization, 1 million high-quality reads were randomly selected from each sample, with every read carrying a distinct molecular identifier. Reads sharing molecular identifiers were discarded rather than binned into consensus sequences. MiTCR, set to a Q25 quality threshold and the strictest error-elimination algorithm, was used for CDR3 identification, clonotype clustering and error correction. Lower-bound total TCR beta diversity was estimated with a nonparametric unseen species model using Euler transformation. Starting from the raw public reads, TCRdb applied fastp trimming at Q25, assembled clones with MiXCR and retained in-frame beta chains. Rows are unified per CDR3 protein, each entry keeping the most common DNA and genes. These V and J calls are TCRdb output, not the study's own analysis. A total of just over 800,000 distinct CDR3 sequences appear in this sample, approximately 67% of them only once. The ten biggest clones cover around 30% of the sample.

Its CDR3 holds 16 amino acids, cysteine through phenylalanine. Kept here is only the CDR3 DNA, which spans 48 bases and is read in frame from base 1. V drops 3 bases and J drops 3 bases, leaving 15 bases in between. As encoded in the germline V gene, CDR1 is ENHRY while CDR2 is SYGVKD. Recombination connected TRBV10-3 to TRBJ2-4; too little of a D gene remains to name it. The specimen was blood. This clonotype was obtained from a man aged 25 to 40 in good health. The bases read TGTGCCATCAGTGATCCGACTGGTCTGGGCAAAAACATTCAGTACTTC. It encodes CAISDPTGLGKNIQYF.